The 30 T cell receptor beta chains below were found in one sample sequenced in a study of OX40 agonist ivuxolimab in advanced cancers. Profiling relied on immunoSEQ multiplex PCR, and the TCRdb table lists in-frame clones only, not all of them. The profile shows approximately 99,000 clones, more than 85% of them singletons. The specimen comprised CD4+ or CD8+ T cells sorted from blood, sampled in a trial of the OX40 agonist ivuxolimab. Receptors originate from an adult with an advanced solid tumor such as melanoma, head and neck, liver or kidney cancer.

J is TRBJ2-7 and V is TRBV5-1; TRBD1 is a possible D gene (5 bases). The CDR3 is 17 residues long. The V gene lost 0 bases and the J gene lost 2 bases, with 18 bases spanning the gap. CDR1 and CDR2 (germline): SGHRS, YFSETQ. CDR3 in DNA: TGCGCCAGCAGCTTGGCCGGTGGGGCAGGATACGCCTACGAGCAGTACTTC. It yields the protein CASSLAGGAGYAYEQYF.

The rearrangement joins TRBV19 to TRBJ1-1; 7 bases fit TRBD1. From germline, CDR1 is LNHDA and CDR2 SQIVND (reference sequence). J was trimmed by 7 bases and V by 5 bases; bases with no gene match: 4. The CDR3 runs 12 residues. Here the CDR3 reads CASSPRDSEAFF. The CDR3 nucleotides are TGTGCCAGTAGTCCGCGGGACAGTGAAGCTTTCTTT.

The chain carries TRBV7-9 and TRBJ2-1, with D hard to call. V was trimmed by 0 bases and J by 15 bases, leaving 15 bases between them. The CDR3 is 13 residues long. CDR1 and CDR2 from the germline V gene are SEHNR and FQNEAQ (reference sequence). The CDR3 sequence is CASSLAPGIVLFF. DNA for the CDR3: TGTGCCAGCAGCTTAGCGCCCGGAATTGTACTGTTCTTC.

The chain combines TRBV19 with TRBJ2-5; no clear D gene. Per the germline V gene, CDR1 is LNHDA and CDR2 is SQIVND (reference sequence). The CDR3 has 13 residues. Trimming pared 0 bases from V and 2 bases from J, leaving 4 bases between. The CDR3 nucleotides are TGTGCCAGTAGTATAGAAGGTCAAGAGACCCAGTACTTC. This translates into CASSIEGQETQYF.

The chain joins TRBV6-5 to TRBJ2-7; 12 bases are shared with TRBD2. Germline-derived CDR1 and CDR2 are MNHEY and SVGAGI. V gave up 2 bases and J gave up 2 bases; unmatched junction bases: 1. There are 15 residues in the CDR3. The DNA for the CDR3 is TGTGCCAGCAGTTACGGACTAGCGGGGACCTACGAGCAGTACTTC. This encodes CASSYGLAGTYEQYF.

The rearrangement links TRBV4-1 to TRBJ1-5; unclear D gene. CDR3 size: 16 residues. Germline values: CDR1 MGHRA, CDR2 YSYEKL. The V end was cut by 1 base, the J end by 2 bases, with 12 bases between. Written as DNA, the CDR3 is TGCGCCAGCAGCCAAGTCTCGACCTCTGGCAATCAGCCCCAGCATTTT. Protein product: CASSQVSTSGNQPQHF.

The chain couples TRBV15 to TRBJ2-3; D gene ambiguous. The CDR3 runs to 15 residues. Germline V gives CDR1 LNHNV, CDR2 YYDKDF (reference sequence). With 7 bases removed from V and 6 bases from J, the gap between germline ends came to 20 bases. The CDR3 is CATILLDWGWDTQYF. The CDR3 DNA sequence: TGTGCCACCATCCTCCTTGACTGGGGTTGGGATACGCAGTATTTT.

This clone was seen a few times. This chain joins TRBV9 and TRBJ1-2, with D uncertain. Trimming took off 4 bases at V and 6 bases at J, with 16 bases between the two ends. The CDR3 runs 14 residues. CDR1 is SGDLS and CDR2 is YYNGEE in the germline V gene. The CDR3 here is CASSPREGIDGYTF. Here the CDR3 DNA reads TGTGCCAGCAGCCCGAGGGAGGGTATCGATGGCTACACCTTC.

This chain uses TRBV27 with TRBJ2-7; D gene ambiguous. The CDR3 length is 12 residues. CDR1 is MNHEY and CDR2 is SMNVEV in the germline V gene (reference sequence). Between the trimmed V and J ends, which lost 5 bases and 7 bases, there was a span of 12 bases. The CDR3: CASSPTPTEQYF. The CDR3 DNA reads TGTGCCAGCAGTCCCACTCCGACTGAGCAGTACTTC.

The chain uses TRBV30 and TRBJ2-3; 9 nucleotides line up with TRBD2. Per the germline V gene, CDR1 is GTSNPN and CDR2 is SVGIG (reference sequence). This CDR3 spans 15 amino acids. The CDR3, as DNA: TGTGCTTCTGGAACCACTAGCGGGAGCACAGATACGCAGTATTTT. Translation gives CASGTTSGSTDTQYF.

This chain joins TRBV6-1 and TRBJ1-3; no definite D call. The CDR3 covers 11 residues. The ends were cut back, 5 bases at V and 7 bases at J, with 6 bases in the middle. Looked up from germline, CDR1 is MNHNS and CDR2 is SASEGT. The CDR3 region has the DNA TGTGCCAGCAGTTATGGGAACACCATATATTTT. The encoded protein is CASSYGNTIYF.

The rearrangement uses TRBV14 and TRBJ2-3; D is ambiguous. Germline CDR1 reads SGHDN; CDR2 reads FVKESK. Between the trimmed V and J ends, which lost 4 bases and 0 bases, there was a span of 2 bases. The CDR3 loop spans 12 amino acids. The CDR3 spells CASSPSTDTQYF. CDR3 coding DNA: TGTGCCAGCAGCCCTAGCACAGATACGCAGTATTTT. Variable domain in full (rest from reference TRBV14 and TRBJ2-3): EAGVTQFPSHSVIEKGQTVTLRCDPISGHDNLYWYRRVMGKEIKFLLHFVKESKQDESGMPNNRFLAERTGGTYSTLKVQPAELEDSGVYFCASSPSTDTQYFGPGTRLTVL.

This clone was detected once. This rearrangement joins TRBV7-6 to TRBJ2-3, with D possibly called TRBD1 or TRBD2 (5 bases each). The germline gives CDR1 SGHVS, CDR2 FNYEAQ. The CDR3 runs to 15 residues. The V end lost 5 bases, the J end lost 0 bases, and 12 bases lay between the germline ends. The CDR3 nucleotides read TGTGCCAGCAGCGACCGAGGGGTTAGCACAGATACGCAGTATTTT. Protein product: CASSDRGVSTDTQYF.

As regards this clone: Other DNA sequences in this specimen translate into the identical CDR3. The V call is TRBV25-1, the J call TRBJ1-3; D is possibly TRBD1 (5 bases). V was cut by 1 base and J by 2 bases, with 15 bases left in between. CDR3 size: 17 residues. Germline CDR1 MGHDK, CDR2 SYGVNS. The DNA for the CDR3 is TGTGCCAGCAGTGAATGGGGGACGGGAAAAGCTGGAAACACCATATATTTT. Residues: CASSEWGTGKAGNTIYF. The full variable domain, in which reference TRBV25-1 and TRBJ1-3 provide the parts outside the CDR3, is EADIYQTPRYLVIGTGKKITLECSQTMGHDKMYWYQQDPGMELHLIHYSYGVNSTEKGDLSSESTVSRIRTEHFPLTLESARPSHTSQYLCASSEWGTGKAGNTIYFGEGSWLTVV.

The chain couples TRBV30 to TRBJ1-1, with D possibly matching TRBD1 (6 bases). Germline CDR1 is GTSNPN and CDR2 is SVGIG (reference sequence). The CDR3 consists of 14 residues. Trimming left V 7 bases short and J 1 base short, with 16 bases between. DNA for the CDR3: TGTGCCTTCACTAAGGTGGGGGCGAACACTGAAGCTTTCTTT. Its protein is CAFTKVGANTEAFF.

The chain is built from TRBV6-1 and TRBJ2-1; D unclear. CDR1 and CDR2 (germline): MNHNS, SASEGT. The V and J ends lost 3 bases and 0 bases respectively, with 6 bases between them. The CDR3 consists of 14 residues. CDR3 sequence reads: CASSESVSYNEQFF. In DNA form, the CDR3 reads TGTGCCAGCAGTGAGTCCGTCTCCTACAATGAGCAGTTCTTC.

The chain employs TRBV6-6 and TRBJ1-2; TRBD1 matches 9 bases. This CDR3 is 15 amino acids long. Looked up from germline, CDR1 is MNHNY and CDR2 is SVGAGI (reference sequence). V gave up 2 bases and J gave up 5 bases; unmatched junction bases: 6. CDR3 region: CASSYSPGQGYGYTF. CDR3 nucleotide sequence: TGTGCCAGCAGTTACAGTCCGGGACAGGGATATGGCTACACCTTC.

CDR3 sequence: CASSEGGPSYEQYF. The CDR3 DNA reads TGTGCCAGCAGTGAAGGGGGGCCCTCCTACGAGCAGTACTTC. The chain links TRBV25-1 to TRBJ2-7; D could derive from TRBD1 or TRBD2 (6 bases each). The CDR3 extends over 14 amino acids. Trimming removed 2 bases from V and 0 bases from J, with 8 bases in between. Germline assignment: CDR1 MGHDK and CDR2 SYGVNS.

The rearrangement uses TRBV19 and TRBJ2-7; D ambiguous. The V end lost 5 bases, the J end lost 6 bases, and 17 bases lay between the germline ends. Germline CDR1 and CDR2: LNHDA and SQIVND (reference sequence). The CDR3 has 14 residues. CDR3 loop: CASSARQGFIEQYF. DNA for the CDR3: TGTGCCAGTAGTGCTCGGCAAGGGTTCATCGAGCAGTACTTC.

This chain joins TRBV19 and TRBJ1-5; D unclear. V was clipped by 6 bases and J by 1 base, with 1 base between them. Germline lookup yields CDR1 LNHDA and CDR2 SQIVND (reference sequence). This CDR3 contains 11 residues. In nucleotides, the CDR3 is TGTGCCAGTAGGAGCAATCAGCCCCAGCATTTT. Amino acid sequence: CASRSNQPQHF.

V usage is TRBV27 and J usage is TRBJ2-2; 11 nucleotides align to TRBD2. This CDR3 spans 18 amino acids. CDR1 is MNHEY, CDR2 SMNVEV, per germline (reference sequence). Trimming took 8 bases from V and 1 from J; bases not matched to a gene: 12. The chain's CDR3 is CASGQLAGAPKNTGELFF. Here the CDR3 DNA reads TGTGCCAGCGGACAACTAGCGGGGGCCCCTAAGAACACCGGGGAGCTGTTTTTT.

This sequence joins TRBV11-1 and TRBJ1-2; 7 nucleotides line up with TRBD1. Germline V gene lookup returns CDR1 SGHAT and CDR2 FQDESV (reference sequence). Trimming took 6 bases from V and 2 from J; bases not matched to a gene: 3. CDR3 length: 13 residues. CDR3 loop: CASRSTGNYGYTF. CDR3 in DNA: TGTGCCAGCAGATCGACAGGGAACTATGGCTACACCTTC.

The sample holds a few counts of this clone. The V and J genes are TRBV5-1 and TRBJ1-1; D uncertain. The CDR3 covers 14 residues. Germline V gene data show CDR1 as SGHRS and CDR2 as YFSETQ. V was cut by 0 bases and J by 7 bases, with 13 bases left in between. The CDR3 loop is CASSLVPPNIEAFF. In DNA form, the CDR3 reads TGCGCCAGCAGCTTGGTCCCCCCAAATATTGAAGCTTTCTTT.

CDR3 residues: CASSFGQGGAAQYF. CDR3 sequence (DNA): TGTGCCAGCAGTTTCGGGCAGGGAGGGGCGGCCCAGTACTTC. The chain couples TRBV27 to TRBJ2-5, with 7 bases that match TRBD2. The length of the CDR3 is 14 residues. V dropped 3 bases and J dropped 9; count of bases not matched to a gene: 10. The germline CDR1 and CDR2 sequences are MNHEY and SMNVEV (reference sequence).

The chain uses TRBV2 and TRBJ2-7; TRBD2 might be the D (6 bases). Germline loops: CDR1 SNHLY, CDR2 FYNNEI. This CDR3 has 12 residues. The V end lost 7 bases, the J end lost 4 bases, and 11 bases lay between the germline ends. DNA of the CDR3: TGTGCCAGCAAAGCCCTAGCGTACGAGCAGTACTTC. Translating it yields CASKALAYEQYF.

V is TRBV7-2 and J is TRBJ2-1; 7 bases map to TRBD1. The CDR3 runs 12 residues. The germline CDR1 and CDR2 sequences are SGHTA and FQGNSA. Trimming took 5 bases from V and 9 from J; bases not matched to a gene: 4. The CDR3 sequence: CASSIRQGEQFF. The DNA of the CDR3 is TGTGCCAGCAGCATCAGACAGGGTGAGCAGTTCTTC.

The chain combines TRBV5-1 with TRBJ2-5; D could derive from TRBD1 or TRBD2 (6 bases each). CDR1 and CDR2 (germline): SGHRS, YFSETQ. Trimming pared 5 bases from V and 1 base from J, leaving 15 bases between. The CDR3 totals 15 residues. The chain's CDR3 is CASRGVGGLQETQYF. Here the CDR3 DNA reads TGCGCCAGCAGGGGTGTCGGGGGCCTCCAAGAGACCCAGTACTTC.

The genes are TRBV9 and TRBJ2-3, with D uncertain. CDR3 length: 14 residues. Germline assignment: CDR1 SGDLS and CDR2 YYNGEE. Trimming took off 3 bases at V and 1 base at J, with 9 bases between the two ends. CDR3 amino acids: CASSARPRTDTQYF. CDR3 DNA: TGTGCCAGCAGCGCACGACCCCGCACAGATACGCAGTATTTT.

This sequence joins TRBV15 and TRBJ1-6, with TRBD1 matching 12 bases. This CDR3 comprises 16 residues. Germline values: CDR1 LNHNV, CDR2 YYDKDF (reference sequence). Losses at the gene ends were 0 bases for V and 8 bases for J; bases not matched to a gene: 2. The CDR3 DNA follows: TGTGCCACCAGCAGAGACCGGGACAGGGGGCATTCACCCCTCCACTTT. It encodes CATSRDRDRGHSPLHF.

The CDR3: CASSEALQGIEAFF. The CDR3 bases are TGTGCCAGCAGTGAAGCGCTTCAAGGGATTGAAGCTTTCTTT. The chain uses TRBV2 and TRBJ1-1, with D unclear. The CDR3 spans 14 residues. Trimming removed 0 bases at V and 7 bases at J, with 12 bases between. Germline CDR1 SNHLY, CDR2 FYNNEI.